Sequencing of this T cell receptor (beta chain) was carried out in a study of shared clonotypes between healthy human individuals. Notes on the study in general: The study found approximately 5% of naive CD4 clonotypes shared across a few donors. Compared with memory subsets, naive subsets generally had larger estimated richness. Rarefaction demonstrated incomplete sorted-subset sequencing despite large depth.

CD8 cells regarded as naive lacked CD45RO, were positively chosen for CCR7, and omitted terminally differentiated effector memory CD45RA+ cells. Original analysis: Junction-only sequences without quality scores came from ImmunoSEQ, so filtering differed. Assay: immunoSEQ multiplex PCR; the TCRdb copy retains only in-frame clones and omits some. V and J calls and clone size are those listed in that table; D and trimming were worked out from the DNA. The table includes fewer than 1 million clones, just over 95% detected once. Worth noting for this clone: Its matching antigen is unknown.

The germline V gene encodes CDR1 SGHDN and CDR2 FVKESK. This CDR3 region has 14 residues. V gave up 5 bases and J gave up 3 bases, with 14 bases separating them. Sequencing was performed on naive CD8+ T cells sorted from blood. V usage is TRBV14 and J usage is TRBJ2-7; a possible D gene is TRBD1 (5 bases). The TCR was taken from a man aged 25 to 40 in good health. Here the CDR3 reads CASSSLIGVYEQYF. In DNA form, the CDR3 reads TGTGCCAGCAGCTCCTTAATAGGGGTCTACGAGCAGTACTTC. The full variable domain, rest sourced from reference TRBV14 and TRBJ2-7, is EAGVTQFPSHSVIEKGQTVTLRCDPISGHDNLYWYRRVMGKEIKFLLHFVKESKQDESGMPNNRFLAERTGGTYSTLKVQPAELEDSGVYFCASSSLIGVYEQYFGPGTRLTVT.